This T cell receptor beta chain was identified in a study of control samples from healthy donors and cancer patients. Measured with immunoSEQ multiplex PCR; TCRdb has only the in-frame clones, and not every one. The table lists more than 75,000 clones, 70% to 80% of them singletons. This CDR3 has 15 amino acids. Germline assignment: CDR1 LNHDA and CDR2 SQIVND (reference sequence). V gave up 7 bases and J gave up 7 bases; unmatched junction bases: 13. The sequencing input was blood. The sequence was obtained from a woman aged 25 to 39 in good health. The chain recombines TRBV19 with TRBJ1-2; TRBD1 matches 9 bases. The CDR3 spells CASTPTGGQVGGYTF. CDR3 coding DNA: TGTGCCAGTACCCCGACAGGGGGACAAGTCGGTGGCTACACCTTC.